Sequencing of this T cell receptor beta chain was carried out in a study of blood T cells in healthy people across ages. V lost 6 bases to trimming and J lost 3 bases, with 11 bases between them. The CDR3 is 12 residues long. The germline V gene has CDR1 DFQATT and CDR2 SNEGSKA (reference sequence). The second PCR ran about 6 to 12 cycles with a sample-barcoded 5' primer and J-beta primers. TCRdb redid the calling of the 5' RACE reads with MiXCR, one entry per CDR3 protein. The sample consists of 600,000 to 850,000 distinct CDR3 sequences, 20% to 25% of them appearing once. The table lists this clonotype with a few counts. The sample also formed part of further work on T cells of mothers and their children.

This receptor was identified in a boy aged 10-17 years in good health. Sequencing was carried out using blood. The V and J genes are TRBV20-1 and TRBJ2-5; D possibly corresponds to TRBD1 (5 bases). The CDR3: CSASTDEETQYF. The CDR3 nucleotides read TGCAGTGCCTCGACAGATGAAGAGACCCAGTACTTC.